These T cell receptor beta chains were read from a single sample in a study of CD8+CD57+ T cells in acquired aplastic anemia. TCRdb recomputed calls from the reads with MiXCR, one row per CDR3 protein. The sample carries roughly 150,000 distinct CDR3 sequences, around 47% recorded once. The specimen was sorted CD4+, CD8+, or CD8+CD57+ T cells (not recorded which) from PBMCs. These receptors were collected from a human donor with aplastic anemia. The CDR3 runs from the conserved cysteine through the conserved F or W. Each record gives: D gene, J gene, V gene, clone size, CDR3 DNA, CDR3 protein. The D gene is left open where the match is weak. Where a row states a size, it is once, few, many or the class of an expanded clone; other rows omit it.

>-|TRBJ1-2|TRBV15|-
TGTGCCACCAGCAGGGGGGGCCAACCGGGCTACACCTTC
CATSRGGQPGYTF
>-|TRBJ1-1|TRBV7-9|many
TGTGCCAGCAGCTTTCAGATGAACACTGAAGCTTTCTTT
CASSFQMNTEAFF
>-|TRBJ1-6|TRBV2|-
TGTGCCAGCAGTCCCCAGGGATTGGATAATTCACCCCTCCACTTT
CASSPQGLDNSPLHF
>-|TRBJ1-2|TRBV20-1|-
TGCAGTGCCCCCTGGCAGGGCGACTATGGCTACACCTTC
CSAPWQGDYGYTF
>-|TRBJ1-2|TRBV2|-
TGTGCCAGCAGCGGCCCGACCTATGGCTACACCTTC
CASSGPTYGYTF
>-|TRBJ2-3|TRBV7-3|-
TGTGCCAGCAGCTCTCCCGGGACGCCTATGCAGTATTTT
CASSSPGTPMQYF
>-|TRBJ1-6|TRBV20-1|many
TGCAGTGCTATTTACAGCATAAATTCACCCCTCCACTTT
CSAIYSINSPLHF
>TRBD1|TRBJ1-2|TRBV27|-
TGTGCCAGCAGTGGGCCCGGGACAGGGAGCGGGAACTATGGCTACACCTTC
CASSGPGTGSGNYGYTF
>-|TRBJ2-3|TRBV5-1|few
TGCGCCAGCCTACGGGACCCAGGGCGGGATACGCAGTATTTT
CASLRDPGRDTQYF
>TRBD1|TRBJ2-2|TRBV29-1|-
TGCAGCGTTGAAGATTCGGGACAGTGGGGCACCGGGGAGCTGTTTTTT
CSVEDSGQWGTGELFF
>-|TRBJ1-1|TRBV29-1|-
TGCAGCGTTACTCAGTCTAGGGCCGGAACTGAAGCTTTCTTT
CSVTQSRAGTEAFF
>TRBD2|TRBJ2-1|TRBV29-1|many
TGCAGCGTTGAAGATATCGGGACTAGCGGGGGGCGGTACAATGAGCAGTTCTTC
CSVEDIGTSGGRYNEQFF
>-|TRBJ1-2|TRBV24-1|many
TGTGCCACCAGTGATCCCTCCAGGGCGGACTATGGCTACACCTTC
CATSDPSRADYGYTF
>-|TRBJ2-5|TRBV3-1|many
TGTGCCAGCAGCCGACGGACAGACAAAGAGACCCAGTACTTC
CASSRRTDKETQYF
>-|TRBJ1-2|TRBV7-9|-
TGTGCCAGCAGCCCGGGTGCTCCCTATGGCTACACCTTC
CASSPGAPYGYTF
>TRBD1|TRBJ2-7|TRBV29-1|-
TGCAGCGTTAAGATGGACAGGGGGTACGAGCAGTACTTC
CSVKMDRGYEQYF
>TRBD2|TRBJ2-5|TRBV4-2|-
TGTGCCAGCAGCCCGAGCGGGGGGGCCAAAGAGACCCAGTACTTC
CASSPSGGAKETQYF
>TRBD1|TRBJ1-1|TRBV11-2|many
TGTGCCAGCAGCTTAGTTGGGACAGTGAACACTGAAGCTTTCTTT
CASSLVGTVNTEAFF
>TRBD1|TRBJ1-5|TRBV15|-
TGTGCCACCAGCGGATTGACAGGGGGAGTCGGGGAGCCCCAGCATTTT
CATSGLTGGVGEPQHF
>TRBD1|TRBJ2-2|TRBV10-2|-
TGCGCCAGCAGTGTGGACAGGGAAAACACCGGGGAGCTGTTTTTT
CASSVDRENTGELFF
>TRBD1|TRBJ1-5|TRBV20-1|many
TGCAGTGCTAGAGTGCCACGGACAGGGAATCAGCCCCAGCATTTT
CSARVPRTGNQPQHF
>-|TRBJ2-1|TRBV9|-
TGTGCCAGCAGCGTAGATGTCCGGTTTGAGGGGCAGTTCTTC
CASSVDVRFEGQFF